The 32 T cell receptor beta chains below come from one sample, sequenced in a study of identical twins' blood T cells. TCRdb reprocessed the 5' RACE reads with MiXCR, giving one entry per CDR3 protein. The sample shows 400,000 or so distinct CDR3 sequences, over 25% of them seen only once. Sequencing used PBMCs. The receptors come from a woman aged 18 to 49 in good health.

The rearrangement joins TRBV5-4 to TRBJ1-2; D uncertain. CDR1 is SGHNT and CDR2 is YYREEE in the germline V gene (reference sequence). The CDR3 is 13 residues long. Trimming cost V 5 bases and J 1 base, with 9 bases left between them. Here the CDR3 DNA reads TGTGCCAGCAGGAAAACAGATAACTATGGCTACACCTTC. It yields the protein CASRKTDNYGYTF.

This chain uses TRBV19 with TRBJ2-7, with 8 bases fitting TRBD1. The germline gives CDR1 LNHDA, CDR2 SQIVND (reference sequence). The CDR3 runs 14 residues. The J segment lost 2 bases and the V segment lost 6 bases, leaving 6 bases of the junction unmatched. CDR3 sequence (DNA): TGTGCCAGTAGCGACAGGGGAGCTGCCTACGAGCAGTACTTC. It yields the protein CASSDRGAAYEQYF.

V gene TRBV2 combines with J gene TRBJ2-7, with D perhaps matching TRBD1 (5 bases). V was pared by 6 bases and J by 3 bases, with 6 bases between. CDR3 length: 11 amino acids. Germline-derived CDR1 and CDR2 are SNHLY and FYNNEI. The CDR3 here is CASRDNYEQYF. CDR3 DNA sequence: TGTGCCAGCAGGGACAACTACGAGCAGTACTTC.

This clonotype was seen more than once but under ten times. The gene calls are TRBV12-3 or TRBV12-4 and TRBJ2-7; D is unclear. The CDR3 is made up of 13 amino acids. The V end was cut by 3 bases, the J end by 2 bases, with 8 bases between. The DNA of the CDR3 is TGTGCCAGCAGTTTCCAAGCCCCCTACGAGCAGTACTTC. It yields the protein CASSFQAPYEQYF.

V usage is TRBV20-1 and J usage is TRBJ1-4, with D hard to call. CDR1 is DFQATT and CDR2 is SNEGSKA in the germline V gene (reference sequence). V lost 3 bases and J lost 8, with 10 bases in between. The CDR3 contains 12 residues. The CDR3 nucleotides read TGCAGTGCTAGTAACGGGCGGGAAAAACTGTTTTTT. This codes for CSASNGREKLFF.

Worth noting for this clonotype: This may be a read error, as it is one base from a much larger clone. The rearrangement links TRBV5-1 to TRBJ1-5; no definite D call. V lost 0 bases and J 7 bases, leaving 14 bases between the germline ends. The CDR3 sequence is 15 residues long. In germline, CDR1 is SGHRS, CDR2 YFSETQ. CDR3 amino acids: CASSLEPGLFQPQHF. In nucleotides, the CDR3 is TGCGCCAGCAGCTTGGAGCCCGGGCTTTTCCAGCCCCAGCATTTT.

The chain is built from TRBV3-1 and TRBJ1-1; D gene uncertain. CDR1 is LGHDT, CDR2 YNNKEL, per germline (reference sequence). V was pared by 0 bases and J by 2 bases, with 10 bases between. CDR3 length: 15 amino acids. The CDR3 DNA follows: TGTGCCAGCAGCCAAGAGGCTCAGAGAAACACTGAAGCTTTCTTT. Protein product: CASSQEAQRNTEAFF.

V and J are TRBV6-6 and TRBJ1-1; weak D call: TRBD1 (5 bases). The CDR3 runs to 15 residues. V lost 2 bases to trimming and J lost 11 bases, with 21 bases between them. Germline loops: CDR1 MNHNY, CDR2 SVGAGI (reference sequence). This CDR3 reads CASSYVPRQPDLAFF. CDR3 nucleotide sequence: TGTGCCAGCAGTTACGTCCCCCGACAGCCGGATTTGGCTTTCTTT.

The chain employs TRBV10-3 and TRBJ2-7, with D possibly matching TRBD2 (5 bases). The CDR3 covers 15 residues. V gave up 3 bases and J gave up 5 bases, with 17 bases separating them. The germline V gene encodes CDR1 ENHRY and CDR2 SYGVKD. The CDR3 DNA is TGTGCCATCAGTGACTGGTCGGGAAGCAGGAACGAGCAGTACTTC. Residues: CAISDWSGSRNEQYF.

The rearrangement joins TRBV7-2 to TRBJ1-2; possible D gene TRBD1, 6 bases. The V and J ends lost 8 bases and 5 bases respectively, with 12 bases between them. The CDR3 consists of 12 residues. Germline lookup yields CDR1 SGHTA and CDR2 FQGNSA. The CDR3 DNA reads TGTGCCAGCGGGAGCCAGGGGTATGGCTACACCTTC. This codes for CASGSQGYGYTF.

This clonotype showed up just a few times. V and J are TRBV9 and TRBJ2-7; 7 bases map to TRBD1. From germline, CDR1 is SGDLS and CDR2 YYNGEE. The CDR3 has 15 residues. With V trimmed by 0 bases and J by 1 base, 4 bases remained unmatched. The CDR3 loop is CASSVGGTASYEQYF. The CDR3 DNA is TGTGCCAGCAGCGTAGGAGGGACAGCTTCCTACGAGCAGTACTTC.

The rearrangement joins TRBV9 to TRBJ1-6; a weak D match, TRBD1 (6 bases). The CDR3 loop spans 15 amino acids. From germline, CDR1 is SGDLS and CDR2 YYNGEE. The V end was cut by 3 bases, the J end by 15 bases, with 22 bases between. CDR3 in amino acids: CASSDTQGPGFVLHF. The CDR3 region has the DNA TGTGCCAGCAGCGATACACAGGGCCCCGGGTTCGTCCTCCACTTT.

The sample holds a few counts of this clonotype. This chain connects TRBV6-1 to TRBJ2-7; D gene uncertain. This CDR3 spans 12 amino acids. CDR1 is MNHNS, CDR2 SASEGT, per germline. V was pared by 11 bases and J by 4 bases, with 15 bases between. The CDR3 coding sequence is TGTGCCTCCCCTTTGGGCCATTACGAGCAGTACTTC. This codes for CASPLGHYEQYF.

V and J are TRBV5-1 and TRBJ1-5; D gene unclear. The ends were cut back, 2 bases at V and 0 bases at J, with 12 bases in the middle. Looked up from germline, CDR1 is SGHRS and CDR2 is YFSETQ. This CDR3 is 16 amino acids long. The DNA for the CDR3 is TGCGCCAGCAGCTTAGGACCGTACCTTAGCAATCAGCCCCAGCATTTT. Protein sequence: CASSLGPYLSNQPQHF.

The chain recombines TRBV6-1 with TRBJ1-2; no definite D call. This CDR3 contains 12 residues. V lost 5 bases and J 1 base, leaving 5 bases between the germline ends. CDR1 is MNHNS and CDR2 is SASEGT in the germline V gene. The CDR3 is CASSTYNYGYTF. The CDR3 nucleotides read TGTGCCAGCAGTACGTATAACTATGGCTACACCTTC.

This chain joins TRBV19 and TRBJ1-5; TRBD1 is a possible D gene (5 bases). CDR3 length equals 15 residues. V lost 7 bases, J lost 0 bases, and 13 bases lay in between. CDR1 and CDR2 (germline): LNHDA, SQIVND (reference sequence). The CDR3 DNA is TGTGCCAGTATCCCCTCCGGGACTAGCAATCAGCCCCAGCATTTT. Protein product: CASIPSGTSNQPQHF. Drawing the rest from reference TRBV19 and TRBJ1-5, the complete variable domain is DGGITQSPKYLFRKEGQNVTLSCEQNLNHDAMYWYRQDPGQGLRLIYYSQIVNDFQKGDIAEGYSVSREKKESFPLTVTSAQKNPTAFYLCASIPSGTSNQPQHFGDGTRLSIL.

In its sample, this clonotype was seen many times. The chain uses TRBV10-3 and TRBJ1-1; 7 nucleotides agree with TRBD1. J gave up 12 bases and V 5 bases, and 12 bases lay outside the gene matches. This CDR3 has 13 amino acids. Germline V gives CDR1 ENHRY, CDR2 SYGVKD. In DNA form, the CDR3 reads TGTGCCATCAGTACGCTCCGGGACAGTAGACCTTTCTTT. Protein: CAISTLRDSRPFF.

The chain joins TRBV5-1 to TRBJ1-1, with TRBD1 as a possible D gene (6 bases). Trimming removed 4 bases from V and 3 bases from J, with 19 bases in between. Germline V gives CDR1 SGHRS, CDR2 YFSETQ. The CDR3 totals 16 residues. In DNA form, the CDR3 reads TGCGCCAGCAGCCCCTCGTCGGGGGCCGGGTACACTGAAGCTTTCTTT. This translates into CASSPSSGAGYTEAFF.

This clonotype was counted many times. V and J are TRBV20-1 and TRBJ2-5; TRBD1 agrees at 12 bases. The CDR3 spans 15 residues. V lost 5 bases and J lost 6; bases outside the gene matches: 10. Germline assignment: CDR1 DFQATT and CDR2 SNEGSKA (reference sequence). The CDR3 bases are TGCAGTGCTTACCCGGGGACAGGGGGCTGGAAGACCCAGTACTTC. As protein: CSAYPGTGGWKTQYF.

The chain couples TRBV5-6 to TRBJ2-7; 7 bases are shared with TRBD1. This CDR3 contains 15 residues. Germline CDR1 reads SGHDT; CDR2 reads YYEEEE. The trim removed 0 bases at V and 3 bases at J, leaving 6 bases unmatched. DNA for the CDR3: TGTGCCAGCAGCTTGGACCCCGGGACAGTCTACGAGCAGTACTTC. Protein: CASSLDPGTVYEQYF.

The CDR3 region has the DNA TGTGCCAGCAGCGCGGGGGGGCTAGTCTATGGCTACACCTTC. It yields the protein CASSAGGLVYGYTF. This chain links TRBV5-4 with TRBJ1-2; weak D call: TRBD1 (6 bases). The germline gives CDR1 SGHNT, CDR2 YYREEE (reference sequence). V was clipped by 4 bases and J by 4 bases, with 14 bases between them. The CDR3 totals 14 residues.

V and J are TRBV6-1 and TRBJ2-7; D is possibly TRBD1 (5 bases). The V gene lost 6 bases and the J gene lost 2 bases, with 8 bases spanning the gap. The length of the CDR3 is 12 residues. Germline V CDR1 and CDR2: MNHNS, SASEGT. The CDR3 DNA is TGTGCCAGCAGAGCGACAGCCTACGAGCAGTACTTC. Translated: CASRATAYEQYF.

This clonotype has more than one count but fewer than ten. This chain's CDR3 is CSIAGGFDWNEQFF. The CDR3 DNA sequence: TGCAGCATAGCGGGAGGATTTGATTGGAATGAGCAGTTCTTC. This chain connects TRBV29-1 to TRBJ2-1, with 10 bases aligning to TRBD2. This CDR3 is built from 14 residues. V lost 8 bases, J lost 7 bases, and 11 bases stayed unmatched. The germline V gene has CDR1 SQVTM and CDR2 ANQGSEA.

The chain recombines TRBV6-5 with TRBJ2-3; D gene uncertain. CDR1 MNHEY and CDR2 SVGAGI come from the germline V gene. With 7 bases removed from V and 1 base from J, the gap between germline ends came to 9 bases. There are 13 residues in the CDR3. CDR3 residues: CASTSTRTDTQYF. The CDR3 region has the DNA TGTGCCAGCACCTCGACGCGCACAGATACGCAGTATTTT.

This clonotype has more than one count but fewer than ten. The chain's CDR3 is CASSSREDTGELFF. In DNA, the CDR3 is TGCGCCAGCAGCTCTAGGGAGGACACCGGGGAGCTGTTTTTT. This rearrangement joins TRBV10-2 to TRBJ2-2; D is possibly TRBD2 (6 bases). The CDR3 has 14 residues. Looked up from germline, CDR1 is WSHSY and CDR2 is SAAADI. Trimming removed 6 bases at V and 3 bases at J, with 11 bases between.

This clonotype was picked up a small number of times. The chain joins TRBV29-1 to TRBJ2-1; 13 positions agree with TRBD2. V dropped 5 bases and J dropped 6; count of bases not matched to a gene: 13. The CDR3 has 17 amino acids. Per the germline V gene, CDR1 is SQVTM and CDR2 is ANQGSEA. CDR3 nucleotide sequence: TGCAGCGTTCGGACTAGCGGGAGCCCATTACGGTCCAATGAGCAGTTCTTC. Translation: CSVRTSGSPLRSNEQFF.

This rearrangement joins TRBV27 to TRBJ2-1; TRBD2 is a possible D gene (5 bases). Germline assignment: CDR1 MNHEY and CDR2 SMNVEV (reference sequence). V lost 3 bases to trimming and J lost 6 bases, with 9 bases between them. The CDR3 runs 13 residues. In DNA form, the CDR3 reads TGTGCCAGCAGTTTCGGGATCCCCAATGAGCAGTTCTTC. It encodes CASSFGIPNEQFF.

This chain joins TRBV2 and TRBJ1-5; D is undetermined. Per germline, CDR1 SNHLY and CDR2 FYNNEI. Trimming shortened V by 4 bases and J by 7 bases, and 17 bases separated the two germline ends. The CDR3 extends over 15 amino acids. CDR3 coding DNA: TGTGCCAGCAGTGGGGTCCTGGCCGGAGGCCAGCCCCAGCATTTT. It is translated as CASSGVLAGGQPQHF.

Notes on this clonotype: Just one base apart from a much larger clone, this may be a read error. The CDR3: CSVEVESTEAFF. CDR3 nucleotides: TGCAGCGTTGAAGTAGAGAGCACTGAAGCTTTCTTT. The chain employs TRBV29-1 and TRBJ1-1; D is unclear. The V gene lost 1 base and the J gene lost 4 bases, with 7 bases spanning the gap. The V gene's germline CDR1 is SQVTM and CDR2 ANQGSEA. The CDR3 covers 12 residues. The full variable domain, its missing parts supplied by reference TRBV29-1 and TRBJ1-1, is SAVISQKPSRDICQRGTSLTIQCQVDSQVTMMFWYRQQPGQSLTLIATANQGSEATYESGFVIDKFPISRPNLTFSTLTVSNMSPEDSSIYLCSVEVESTEAFFGQGTRLTVV.

V gene TRBV7-9 combines with J gene TRBJ1-2; D gene unclear. V was trimmed by 8 bases and J by 4 bases, leaving 8 bases between them. CDR1 and CDR2 (germline): SEHNR, FQNEAQ (reference sequence). This CDR3 has 11 amino acids. CDR3 DNA sequence: TGTGCCAGCGGTAACTCCTATGGCTACACCTTC. Amino acids: CASGNSYGYTF.

The table lists this clonotype with a few counts. The V gene is TRBV6-5, the J gene TRBJ1-1, with D possibly being TRBD1 (5 bases). The V end lost 0 bases, the J end lost 4 bases, and 15 bases lay between the germline ends. This CDR3 region has 16 residues. Germline assignment: CDR1 MNHEY and CDR2 SVGAGI. The CDR3 coding sequence is TGTGCCAGCAGTTACTCGAGGGGCGTCTTTCGCACTGAAGCTTTCTTT. It yields the protein CASSYSRGVFRTEAFF.

V usage is TRBV20-1 and J usage is TRBJ1-5; D is ambiguous. This CDR3 contains 15 residues. Trimming pared 4 bases from V and 3 bases from J, leaving 16 bases between. Germline values: CDR1 DFQATT, CDR2 SNEGSKA (reference sequence). CDR3 nucleotides: TGCAGTGCTACCGCGTTCGACGGTCCCAATCAGCCCCAGCATTTT. This codes for CSATAFDGPNQPQHF.